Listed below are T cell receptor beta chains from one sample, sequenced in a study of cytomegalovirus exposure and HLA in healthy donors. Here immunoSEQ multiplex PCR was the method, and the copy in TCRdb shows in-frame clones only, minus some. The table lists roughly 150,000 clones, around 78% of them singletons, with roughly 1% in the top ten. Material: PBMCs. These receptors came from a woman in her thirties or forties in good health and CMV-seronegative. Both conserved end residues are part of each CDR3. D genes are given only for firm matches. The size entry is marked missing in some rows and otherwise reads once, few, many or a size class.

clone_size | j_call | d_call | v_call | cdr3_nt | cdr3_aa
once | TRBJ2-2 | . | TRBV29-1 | TGCAGCGTTTACCTGACAGGGAACACCGGGGAGCTGTTTTTT | CSVYLTGNTGELFF
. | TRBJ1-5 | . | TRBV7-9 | TGTGCCAGCAGCCCCATCGGGGGACAGCCCCAGCATTTT | CASSPIGGQPQHF
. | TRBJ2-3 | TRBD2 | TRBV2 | TGTGCCAGCAGTGAAACTAGCGGGAGGTTCTCAGATACGCAGTATTTT | CASSETSGRFSDTQYF
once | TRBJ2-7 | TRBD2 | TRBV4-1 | TGCGCCAGCAGCCAAGGGACTAGCGGGAGCGACCTTTCATACGAGCAGTACTTC | CASSQGTSGSDLSYEQYF
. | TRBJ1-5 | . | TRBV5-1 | TGCGCCAGCAGCTTGGACGGACAGATTAGCAATCAGCCCCAGCATTTT | CASSLDGQISNQPQHF
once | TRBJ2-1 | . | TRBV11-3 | TGTGCCAGCAGCCCCGGAGGGCCGGTCTACAATGAGCAGTTCTTC | CASSPGGPVYNEQFF
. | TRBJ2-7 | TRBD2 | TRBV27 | TGTGCCAGCCTTGATAGGGAGGGCGGGGGCGAGCAGTACTTC | CASLDREGGGEQYF
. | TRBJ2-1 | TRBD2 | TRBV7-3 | TGTGCCAGCAGCCCTCAACCGGGACTAGCGGGAGGCCCCTACAATGAGCAGTTCTTC | CASSPQPGLAGGPYNEQFF
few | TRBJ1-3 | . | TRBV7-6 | TGTGCCCCTGGGTGCGGGAGGGAAGATGGAAACACCATATATTTT | CAPGCGREDGNTIYF
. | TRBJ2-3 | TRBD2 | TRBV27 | TGTGCCAGCAGAAATTTTGAAAAAAGCGGGAGTCAGGCAGATACGCAGTATTTT | CASRNFEKSGSQADTQYF
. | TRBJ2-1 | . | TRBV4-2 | TGTGCCAGCAGCCCGCTAGGCCCCAATGAGCAGTTCTTC | CASSPLGPNEQFF
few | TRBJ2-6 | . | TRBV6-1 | TGTGCCAGCAGTGATGGGCATGGGGCCAACGTCCTGACTTTC | CASSDGHGANVLTF
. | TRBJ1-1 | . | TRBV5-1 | TGCGCCAGCAGCACCGGACACTCGAACACTGAAGCTTTCTTT | CASSTGHSNTEAFF
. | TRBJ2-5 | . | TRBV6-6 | TGTGCCAGCAGGCAGGAGACCCAGTACTTC | CASRQETQYF
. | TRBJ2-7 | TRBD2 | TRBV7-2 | TGTGCCAGCAGGGCCGGGACTAGCGGGAGGGGCCCCTACGAGCAGTACTTC | CASRAGTSGRGPYEQYF
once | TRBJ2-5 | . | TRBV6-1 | TGTGCCAGCAGTGAAGTACAGGGAGGGAAAGAGACCCAGTACTTC | CASSEVQGGKETQYF
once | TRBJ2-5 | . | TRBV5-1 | TGCGCCAGCAGCCGCCAAGAGACCCAGTACTTC | CASSRQETQYF
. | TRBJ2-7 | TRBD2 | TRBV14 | TGTGCCAGCAGCCGAGGACTAGCCTACGAGCAGTACTTC | CASSRGLAYEQYF
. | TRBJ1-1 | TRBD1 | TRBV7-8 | TGTGCCAGCAGCTCACACAGGGGCGATGAAGCTTTCTTT | CASSSHRGDEAFF
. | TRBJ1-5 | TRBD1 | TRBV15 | TGTGCCACCAGCGGAGACAGGGGACATCAGCCCCAGCATTTT | CATSGDRGHQPQHF
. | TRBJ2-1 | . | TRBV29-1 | TGCAGCGTCAAAGGGAGGTGGGAGAACAATGAGCAGTTCTTC | CSVKGRWENNEQFF
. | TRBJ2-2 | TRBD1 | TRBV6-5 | TGTGCCAGCAGTCCCGGGACAGTGGGCGGGGAGCTGTTTTTT | CASSPGTVGGELFF
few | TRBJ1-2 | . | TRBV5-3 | TGTGCCAGAAGCTTGAAGGGGTCTAACTATGGCTACACCTTC | CARSLKGSNYGYTF
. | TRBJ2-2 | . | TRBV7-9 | TGTGCCAGCAGTATGAACACCGGGGAGCTGTTTTTT | CASSMNTGELFF
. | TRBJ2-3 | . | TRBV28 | TGTGCCAGCAGTTCCGCGGACAGCTCCGTCGCAGATACGCAGTATTTT | CASSSADSSVADTQYF
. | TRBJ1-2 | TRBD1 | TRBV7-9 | TGTGCCAGCAGCTCCGGACAGGCCGATGGCTACACCTTC | CASSSGQADGYTF
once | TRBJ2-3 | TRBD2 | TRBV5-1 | TGCGCCAGCAGCCCGGCCTCCGGAGCGGGGAACATGAATACGCAGTATTTT | CASSPASGAGNMNTQYF
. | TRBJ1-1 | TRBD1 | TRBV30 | TGTGCCTGGACCTGGGACAGGGACACTGAAGCTTTCTTT | CAWTWDRDTEAFF
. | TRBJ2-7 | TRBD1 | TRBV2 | TGTGCCAGCACCCTGACAGGGAGCTCCTACGAGCAGTACTTC | CASTLTGSSYEQYF
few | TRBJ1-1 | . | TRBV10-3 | TGTGCCCCTCCACCGAGGGAGCGGACTGAAGCTTTCTTT | CAPPPRERTEAFF
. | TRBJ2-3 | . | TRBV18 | TGTGCCAGCTCACCACCGAGTGGAGGGTCCACTTGGGGTACGCAGTATTTT | CASSPPSGGSTWGTQYF
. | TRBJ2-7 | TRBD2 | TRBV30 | TGTGCCTGGAGTTCTTCTAGCGGCTACGAGCAGTACTTC | CAWSSSSGYEQYF
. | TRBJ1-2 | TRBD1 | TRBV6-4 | TGTGCCAGCAGAGAGGGACAGGGCAAGGATGACTACACCTTC | CASREGQGKDDYTF
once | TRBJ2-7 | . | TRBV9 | TGTGCCAGCAGCGTAGCGGGGGACGAGCAGTACTTC | CASSVAGDEQYF
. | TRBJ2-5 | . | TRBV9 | TGTGCCAGCAGCCCTTGGGCCAATGGAGAGACCCAGTACTTC | CASSPWANGETQYF
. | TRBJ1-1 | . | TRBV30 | TGTGCCTGGAGTGTAGGGGCTTGGACTGAAGCTTTCTTT | CAWSVGAWTEAFF
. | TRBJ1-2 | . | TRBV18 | TGTGCCAGCTCACCACCGGGGAGCCAAGCTCACTATGGCTACACCTTC | CASSPPGSQAHYGYTF
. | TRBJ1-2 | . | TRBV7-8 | TGTGCCAGCAGCTTAAAGGGAGTTGGCTATGGCTACACCTTC | CASSLKGVGYGYTF
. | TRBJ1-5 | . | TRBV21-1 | TGTGCCAGCAGCAAAGGGACAGGGGGGGGTATTAGCAATCAGCCCCAGCATTTT | CASSKGTGGGISNQPQHF
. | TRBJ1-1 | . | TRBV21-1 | TGTGCCAGCAGCAAAGCGCTCGGCGTTTGGTGGGGCCGTATGAACACTGAAGCTTTCTTT | CASSKALGVWWGRMNTEAFF
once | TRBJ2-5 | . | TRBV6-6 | TGTGCCAGCAGCCTACGACAGGATTTGAAGACCCAGTACTTC | CASSLRQDLKTQYF
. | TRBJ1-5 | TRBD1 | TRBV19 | TGTGCCAGTAGTCCCCAGGACAGGGGAATAAATCAGCCCCAGCATTTT | CASSPQDRGINQPQHF
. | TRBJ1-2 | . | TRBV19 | TGTGCCAGTAATGGAGGCGGGGGCTACACCTTC | CASNGGGGYTF
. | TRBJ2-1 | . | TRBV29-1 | TGCAGCGTTGAGGATCTGAGAGGGCCGTCCGATGAGCAGTTCTTC | CSVEDLRGPSDEQFF
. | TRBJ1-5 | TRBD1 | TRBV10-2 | TGCGCCAGCAGTGAGAAGGGACAGGGGAATCAGCCCCAGCATTTT | CASSEKGQGNQPQHF
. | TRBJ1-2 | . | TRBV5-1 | TGCGCCAGCAGCTTGGCCAGTCGGAGTGGCTACACCTTC | CASSLASRSGYTF
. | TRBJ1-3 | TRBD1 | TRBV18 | TGTGCCAGCTCACTTCTATCCGCGGGACAGGGAACAGAAGGAAACACCATATATTTT | CASSLLSAGQGTEGNTIYF
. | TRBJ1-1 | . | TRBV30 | TGTGCCTGGAGTGTACTATTTGAAGCTTTCTTT | CAWSVLFEAFF
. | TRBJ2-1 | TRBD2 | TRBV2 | TGTGCCACCAGAGGCGGGACTAGCGGACACAATGAGCAGTTCTTC | CATRGGTSGHNEQFF
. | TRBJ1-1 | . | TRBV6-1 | TGTGCCAGCAGTGAAAGCGGGGGCACTGAAGCTTTCTTT | CASSESGGTEAFF
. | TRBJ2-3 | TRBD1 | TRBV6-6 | TGTGCCAGCAGCTCCGGACAGGGGGGAACAGATACGCAGTATTTT | CASSSGQGGTDTQYF
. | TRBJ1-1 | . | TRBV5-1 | TGCGCCAGCAGCTTGGGGGTGGGCCCCACTGAAGCTTTCTTT | CASSLGVGPTEAFF
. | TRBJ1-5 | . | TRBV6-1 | TGTGCCAGCAGTCCAGGGGTAGCGCAGCCCCAGCATTTT | CASSPGVAQPQHF
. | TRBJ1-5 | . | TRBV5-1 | TGCGCCAGCAGCCCATACGGGACACCTAATCAGCCCCAGCATTTT | CASSPYGTPNQPQHF
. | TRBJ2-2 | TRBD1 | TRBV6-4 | TGTGCCAGCAGTGACTCCCCGGGACAGGGCACCGGGGAGCTGTTTTTT | CASSDSPGQGTGELFF
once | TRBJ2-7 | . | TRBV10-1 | TGCGCCAGATCCTCACACCCAGAGGACTACGAGCAGTACTTC | CARSSHPEDYEQYF
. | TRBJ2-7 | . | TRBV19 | TGTGCCAGTAGTATCGGAAGGGCGGTATCGGGACAGTACTTC | CASSIGRAVSGQYF